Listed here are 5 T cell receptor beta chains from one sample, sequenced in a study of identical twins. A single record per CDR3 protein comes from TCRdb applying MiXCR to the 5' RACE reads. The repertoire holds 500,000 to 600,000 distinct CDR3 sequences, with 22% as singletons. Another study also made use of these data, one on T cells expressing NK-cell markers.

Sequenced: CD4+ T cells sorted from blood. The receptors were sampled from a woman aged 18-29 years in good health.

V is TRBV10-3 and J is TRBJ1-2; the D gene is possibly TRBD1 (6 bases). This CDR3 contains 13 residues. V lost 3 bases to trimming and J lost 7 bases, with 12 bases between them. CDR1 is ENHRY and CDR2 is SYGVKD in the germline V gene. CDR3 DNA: TGTGCCATCAGTGAACGGGGGCGCGGTGGCTACACCTTC. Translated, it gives CAISERGRGGYTF.

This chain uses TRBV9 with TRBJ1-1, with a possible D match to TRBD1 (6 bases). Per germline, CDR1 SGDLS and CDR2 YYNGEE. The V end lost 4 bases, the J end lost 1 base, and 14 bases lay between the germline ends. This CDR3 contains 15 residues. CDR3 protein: CASSTRQEPNTEAFF. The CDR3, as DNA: TGTGCCAGCAGCACCAGACAGGAGCCGAACACTGAAGCTTTCTTT.

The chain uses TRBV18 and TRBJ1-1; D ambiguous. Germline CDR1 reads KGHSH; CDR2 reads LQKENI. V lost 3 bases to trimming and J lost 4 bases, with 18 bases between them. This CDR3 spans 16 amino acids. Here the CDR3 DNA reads TGTGCCAGCTCACCTCATCCTTCCCAGTTTGGCACTGAAGCTTTCTTT. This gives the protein CASSPHPSQFGTEAFF.

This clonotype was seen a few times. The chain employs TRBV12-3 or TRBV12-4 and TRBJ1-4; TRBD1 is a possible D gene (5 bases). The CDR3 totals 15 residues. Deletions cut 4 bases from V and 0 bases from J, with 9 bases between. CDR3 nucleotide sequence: TGTGCCAGCAGTTACTCCAGGGCAACTAATGAAAAACTGTTTTTT. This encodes CASSYSRATNEKLFF.

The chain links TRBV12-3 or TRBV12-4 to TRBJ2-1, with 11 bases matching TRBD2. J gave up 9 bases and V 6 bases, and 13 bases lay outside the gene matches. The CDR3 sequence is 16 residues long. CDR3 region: CASRFRTSGRATEQFF. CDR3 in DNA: TGTGCCAGCAGGTTCAGGACTAGCGGGCGAGCAACTGAGCAGTTCTTC.